This T cell receptor beta chain is from a study of cytomegalovirus exposure and HLA in healthy donors. The study's findings and limits: Reportedly, HLA-A and HLA-B alleles of most subjects were accurately predicted from TCR beta.

With 60 Vbeta and 13 Jbeta primers, the PCR was carried out. The method was immunoSEQ multiplex PCR; TCRdb's version includes in-frame clones alone and lacks a portion of them. The sample table includes 200,000 to 250,000 clones. The CDR3 contains 14 residues. V lost 1 base, J lost 3 bases, and 8 bases lay in between. In germline, CDR1 is LNHNV, CDR2 YYDKDF (reference sequence). A note on this clone: Its cognate antigen is unknown.

The sample was PBMCs. This TCR came from a girl aged 2-9 years in good health and CMV-seropositive. This chain connects TRBV15 to TRBJ2-3; D is uncertain. The DNA for the CDR3 is TGTGCCACCAGCAGAGGCGTGATGACAGATACGCAGTATTTT. It yields the protein CATSRGVMTDTQYF.